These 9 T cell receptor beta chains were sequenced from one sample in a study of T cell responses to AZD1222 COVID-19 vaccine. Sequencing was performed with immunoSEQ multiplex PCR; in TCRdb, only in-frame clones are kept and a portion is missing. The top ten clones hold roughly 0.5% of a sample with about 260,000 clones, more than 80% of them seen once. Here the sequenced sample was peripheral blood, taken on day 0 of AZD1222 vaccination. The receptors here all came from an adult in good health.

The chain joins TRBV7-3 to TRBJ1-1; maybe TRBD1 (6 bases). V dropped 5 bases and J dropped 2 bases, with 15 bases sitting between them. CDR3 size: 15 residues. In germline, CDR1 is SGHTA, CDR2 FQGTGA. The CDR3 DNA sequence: TGTGCCAGCAGCCCCACAGGAGGGGGAAACACTGAAGCTTTCTTT. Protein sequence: CASSPTGGGNTEAFF.

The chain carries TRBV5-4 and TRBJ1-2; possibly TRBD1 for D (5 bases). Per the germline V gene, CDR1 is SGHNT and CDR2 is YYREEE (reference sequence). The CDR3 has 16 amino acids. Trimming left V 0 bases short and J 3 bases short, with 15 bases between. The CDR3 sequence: CASSLDSGLTHYGYTF. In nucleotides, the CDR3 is TGTGCCAGCAGCTTGGATTCGGGACTGACCCACTATGGCTACACCTTC.

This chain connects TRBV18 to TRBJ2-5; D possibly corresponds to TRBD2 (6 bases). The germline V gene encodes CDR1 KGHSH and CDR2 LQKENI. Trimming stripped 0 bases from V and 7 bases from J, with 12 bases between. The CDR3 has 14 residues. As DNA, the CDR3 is TGTGCCAGCTCACCACCGGGGGGAATCGGGACCCAGTACTTC. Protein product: CASSPPGGIGTQYF.

CDR3 in amino acids: CASSSDFYEQYF. The CDR3 DNA sequence: TGCGCCAGCAGTTCCGACTTCTACGAGCAGTACTTC. The rearrangement links TRBV5-1 to TRBJ2-7; D is unclear. Trimming left V 5 bases short and J 3 bases short, with 9 bases between. This CDR3 region has 12 residues. Germline assignment: CDR1 SGHRS and CDR2 YFSETQ. The complete variable domain, with remaining parts taken from reference TRBV5-1 and TRBJ2-7, reads KAGVTQTPRYLIKTRGQQVTLSCSPISGHRSVSWYQQTPGQGLQFLFEYFSETQRNKGNFPGRFSGRQFSNSRSEMNVSTLELGDSALYLCASSSDFYEQYFGPGTRLTVT.

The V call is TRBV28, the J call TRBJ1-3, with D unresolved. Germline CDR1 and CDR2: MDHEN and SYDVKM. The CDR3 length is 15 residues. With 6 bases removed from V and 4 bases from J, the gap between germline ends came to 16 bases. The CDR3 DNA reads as TGTGCCAGCAGCCCACTTTGGCCAGTGGGAAACACCATATATTTT. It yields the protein CASSPLWPVGNTIYF.

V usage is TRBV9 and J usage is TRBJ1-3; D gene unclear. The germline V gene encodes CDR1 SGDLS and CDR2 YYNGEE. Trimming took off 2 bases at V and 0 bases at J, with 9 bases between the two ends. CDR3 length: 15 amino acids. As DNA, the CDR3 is TGTGCCAGCAGCGTCGGCGAGGGCTCTGGAAACACCATATATTTT. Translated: CASSVGEGSGNTIYF.

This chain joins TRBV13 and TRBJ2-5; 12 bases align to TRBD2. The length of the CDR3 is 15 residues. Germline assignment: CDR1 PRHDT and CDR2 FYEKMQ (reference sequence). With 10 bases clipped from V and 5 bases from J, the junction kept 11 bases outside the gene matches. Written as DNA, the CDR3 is TGTGCCACCTCGCTAGCGGGGGGGACTCGGGAGACCCAGTACTTC. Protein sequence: CATSLAGGTRETQYF.

CDR3 DNA sequence: TGTGCCACCAGCAGAGACCGAGCGGGGGGGTCCGAGCAGTACTTC. Residues: CATSRDRAGGSEQYF. The chain recombines TRBV15 with TRBJ2-7; 10 bases are a match to TRBD2. This CDR3 has 15 amino acids. With 0 bases clipped from V and 6 bases from J, the junction kept 5 bases outside the gene matches. Germline CDR1 is LNHNV and CDR2 is YYDKDF (reference sequence).

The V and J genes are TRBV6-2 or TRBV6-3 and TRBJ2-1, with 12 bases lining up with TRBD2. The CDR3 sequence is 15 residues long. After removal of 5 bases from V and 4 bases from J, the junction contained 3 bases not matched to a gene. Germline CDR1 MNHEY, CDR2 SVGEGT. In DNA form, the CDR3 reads TGTGCCAGCAGTCGAACTAGCGGGAGGTACAATGAGCAGTTCTTC. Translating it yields CASSRTSGRYNEQFF.